This entry concerns a single TCR beta chain. This receptor's antigen is unknown. No base quality information exists; no much larger clone differs at one position. Stable Graves' hyperthyroidism was defined as the absence of progression to ophthalmopathy over 18 months of follow-up. Hyperthyroidism patients were aged 18 to 65 years and newly diagnosed, with disease duration of less than 2 months. Patients with uncontrolled infections, other autoimmune diseases, pregnancy or lactation were excluded. Diagnoses were based on clinical symptoms, serum thyroxine and TRAb, thyroid ultrasound and orbital computed tomography. PBMCs were separated from roughly 10 ml of fresh peripheral blood using Ficoll-Paque density gradient centrifugation. Trizol reagent was used to extract total RNA, and RNA quality was then checked on an Agilent 2100 Bioanalyzer. The sample belongs to a study of T cells in Graves' hyperthyroidism and ophthalmopathy (dated by TCRdb to between 2019 and 2020). For context, the study as a whole: Peripheral blood samples were taken at initial diagnosis, before any treatment was given. To identify distinguishing TCR V-J signatures, a discovery cohort of 90 to 100 patients was used, comprising roughly 45 with Graves' ophthalmopathy and roughly 60 with stable Graves' hyperthyroidism. Prospective prediction of ophthalmopathy was tested in an independent validation cohort of some 19 hyperthyroidism patients and 15 to 17 patients who later progressed to ophthalmopathy. The 100 or so discovery patients were divided at random into training and test sets in a 7:3 ratio. In over five Graves' hyperthyroidism patients, the study also compared T-cell repertoires from thyroid tissue with T-cell repertoires from blood. After sampling, hyperthyroidism patients received methimazole starting at 30 mg daily, and ophthalmopathy patients received high-dose intravenous methylprednisolone. According to the paper, TCR Vbeta CDR3 sequencing was carried out on roughly 130 peripheral blood samples, which came from under 50 ophthalmopathy, fewer than 80 hyperthyroidism and about 17 progressor patients.

The TCR beta CDR3 regions were amplified from RNA transcripts. For the first round of RT-PCR on the TCR CDR3, the HTBI primer set was used together with the Qiagen OneStep RT-PCR kit. A second multiplex PCR round built the libraries, followed by size selection and purification. The libraries were sequenced on an Illumina HiSeq2000 using paired-end 100 bp reads. On the authors' methods: Raw data were processed with SOAPnuke, discarding reads with adapters, uncalled bases, mean Phred below 15, or no exact constant-primer or identifier match. High-quality paired reads were merged using COPE v1.2.5, and each unique nucleotide sequence was defined as a clonotype. MiTCR v1.1 was used to align the clonotypes against IMGT TRBV, TRBD and TRBJ reference segments. The analysis was restricted to V-J combinations with a frequency above 0.0001, which together covered about 99% of the repertoires. The TCS score was defined as F50 (clonal expansion) divided by E x V (chaos), with BLOSUM62-based TCRdist calculated between CDR3 peptides within each V-J. Welch's t-statistics and random forest reduced roughly 500 V-J features to 13, which were used in a naive Bayes classifier (R e1071). TCRdb passed the public sequencing reads through fastp at Q25 and MiXCR, retaining productive beta sequences. When rows share a CDR3 protein, they turn into one entry using the most common DNA and genes. These V and J calls are TCRdb output, not the study's own analysis. The sample profile shows approximately 640,000 distinct CDR3 sequences; around 15% of them were found once. The ten most abundant clones make up 3.8% of the sample.

Including the terminal cysteine and phenylalanine, the CDR3 comprises 13 residues. Just CDR3 DNA is preserved here, 39 bases in frame from base 1. As encoded in the germline V gene, CDR1 is ENHRY while CDR2 is SYGVKD. Trimmed from V: 9 bases; trimmed from J: 5 bases; junction bases lacking a gene match: 3. What the study reported, not specific to this receptor: A 13 V-J signature model separated ophthalmopathy from stable hyperthyroidism, with roughly 88% sensitivity and roughly 84% specificity in cross-validation and 80%/75% in testing. Most expanded thyroid clonotypes (frequency above 0.001) were also detected in blood, suggesting blood repertoires may reflect thyroid immune responses. Sample size was not statistically predetermined, and investigators were not blinded to group allocation. In validation, progression to ophthalmopathy was predicted by the model with nearly 71% sensitivity and 72.22% specificity, a median of roughly 6 months before onset.

The V and J segments used are TRBV10-3 and TRBJ1-4; the junction holds 10 bases that match TRBD1. This clonotype originated in a young woman with Graves' hyperthyroidism. The sequencing input was blood. For the CDR3, the sequence is CAIGTGENEKLFF. The nucleotide sequence reads TGTGCCATTGGGACAGGGGAAAATGAAAAACTGTTTTTT.